The 5 T cell receptor beta chains below all came from one sample that was sequenced in a study of T cell repertoires in ileal Crohn's disease. Some clones are missing from TCRdb's copy, which holds only in-frame ones; the method was immunoSEQ multiplex PCR. The sample lists more than 11,000 clones, around four fifths occurring once. Sequencing was carried out using ileal tissue. Every receptor here comes from an adult with Crohn's disease.

The rearrangement links TRBV28 to TRBJ2-1; D unresolved. The germline V and J ends were trimmed by 3 bases and 4 bases, with 10 bases remaining between them. The CDR3 sequence is 14 residues long. Germline CDR1 and CDR2: MDHEN and SYDVKM. The CDR3 loop is CASSFKLVYNEQFF. In DNA form, the CDR3 reads TGTGCCAGCAGTTTTAAGCTGGTATACAATGAGCAGTTCTTC.

The rearrangement links TRBV5-1 to TRBJ1-4; the D gene is possibly TRBD1 (5 bases). The V end lost 3 bases, the J end lost 4 bases, and 13 bases lay between the germline ends. The CDR3 runs to 15 residues. CDR1 is SGHRS and CDR2 is YFSETQ in the germline V gene. DNA for the CDR3: TGCGCCAGCAGCTCGAGCGGGGACTTTAATGAAAAACTGTTTTTT. This encodes CASSSSGDFNEKLFF.

This clone is medium-sized in the sample. J is TRBJ2-7 and V is TRBV28; 9 nucleotides match TRBD1. The J segment lost 1 base and the V segment lost 6 bases, leaving 19 bases of the junction unmatched. Germline loops: CDR1 MDHEN, CDR2 SYDVKM. This CDR3 spans 19 amino acids. CDR3 nucleotides: TGTGCCAGCAGCCTGGCCCTAACCGGGACAGGGACGGTGTCCTACGAGCAGTACTTC. This codes for CASSLALTGTGTVSYEQYF.

This clone was recorded a few times. The chain links TRBV7-8 to TRBJ2-7; 10 nucleotides match TRBD2. This CDR3 has 14 residues. Germline values: CDR1 SGHVS, CDR2 FQNEAQ. V lost 5 bases and J lost 6; bases outside the gene matches: 7. CDR3 DNA: TGTGCCAGCAGCCCTCTAGCGGGAGCTAGCGAGCAGTACTTC. Translation: CASSPLAGASEQYF.

This clone was found once. The chain links TRBV6-1 to TRBJ2-7; 7 bases agree with TRBD1. CDR3 length: 13 residues. Germline-derived CDR1 and CDR2 are MNHNS and SASEGT. After removal of 6 bases from V and 2 bases from J, the junction contained 4 bases not matched to a gene. DNA of the CDR3: TGTGCCAGCAGCCTGGGACAGACCTACGAGCAGTACTTC. Translated: CASSLGQTYEQYF.